This TCR beta chain was recovered during a study of identical twins. This clonotype was seen more than once but under ten times. TCRdb fed the 5' RACE reads into MiXCR, producing one record per CDR3 protein. This table has 1.5 million to 2 million distinct CDR3 sequences, 25% to 35% appearing once. V was pared by 1 base and J by 0 bases, with 10 bases between. The germline V gene encodes CDR1 DFQATT and CDR2 SNEGSKA (reference sequence). The CDR3 has 14 residues. The chain employs TRBV20-1 and TRBJ2-7, with D possibly TRBD1 on 6 matching bases. The TCR was taken from a newborn girl in good health. Sequencing was done on a sample of cord blood. The CDR3 nucleotides are TGCAGTGCTAGAGGGACAGAAAGCTCCTACGAGCAGTACTTC. It is translated as CSARGTESSYEQYF.